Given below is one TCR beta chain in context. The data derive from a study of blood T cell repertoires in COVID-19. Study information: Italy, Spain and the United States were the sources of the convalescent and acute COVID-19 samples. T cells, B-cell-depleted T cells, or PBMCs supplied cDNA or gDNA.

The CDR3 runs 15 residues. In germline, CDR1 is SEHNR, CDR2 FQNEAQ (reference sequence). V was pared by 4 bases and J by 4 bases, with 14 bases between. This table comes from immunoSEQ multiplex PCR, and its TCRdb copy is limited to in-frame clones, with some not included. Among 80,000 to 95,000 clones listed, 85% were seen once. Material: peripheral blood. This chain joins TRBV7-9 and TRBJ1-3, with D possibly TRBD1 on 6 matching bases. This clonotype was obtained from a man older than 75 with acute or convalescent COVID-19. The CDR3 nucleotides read TGTGCCAGCAGCTCCCTAGAGAGGGGGGGAAACACCATATATTTT. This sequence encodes CASSSLERGGNTIYF.